These T cell receptor beta chains were read from a single sample in a study of blood T cell repertoires in COVID-19. TCRdb's table, derived via immunoSEQ multiplex PCR, lists solely in-frame clones and lacks some. The data hold fewer than 200,000 clones, with about 82% observed a single time. Sequenced material: peripheral blood. These receptors all stem from a man in his 70s with active or convalescent COVID-19. The CDR3 runs from the conserved cysteine through the conserved F or W. D genes are given only for firm matches. Size tells how often a clone was seen (once, few, many) or the class of an expanded clone, and some rows leave it out.

v_gene,d_gene,j_gene,abundance,CDR3aa,CDR3nt
TRBV14,TRBD2,TRBJ2-3,.,CASSQGFLREADTQYF,TGTGCCAGCAGCCAAGGATTCTTGCGGGAGGCAGATACGCAGTATTTT
TRBV7-3,TRBD1,TRBJ1-2,.,CASSNHPGQNYTF,TGTGCCAGCAGCAATCACCCGGGACAGAACTACACCTTC
TRBV10-3,.,TRBJ1-2,.,CASDQGDYGYTF,TGTGCCTCCGACCAGGGCGACTATGGCTACACCTTC
TRBV27,TRBD1,TRBJ2-2,.,CASSPSGTVTGELFF,TGTGCCAGCAGTCCATCCGGGACAGTCACCGGGGAGCTGTTTTTT
TRBV6-5,TRBD1,TRBJ1-2,few,CASRPGTGNGGYTF,TGTGCCAGCAGACCCGGGACAGGGAACGGTGGCTACACCTTC
TRBV5-5,TRBD1,TRBJ2-5,.,CASSLGDRGQETQYF,TGTGCCAGCAGCTTGGGGGACAGGGGACAAGAGACCCAGTACTTC
TRBV9,TRBD2,TRBJ2-1,once,CASSVDGLAGRAEQFF,TGTGCCAGCAGCGTAGATGGTCTAGCGGGAAGGGCTGAGCAGTTCTTC
TRBV7-2,TRBD2,TRBJ2-5,few,CASGLGLAGPQETQYF,TGTGCCAGCGGCTTGGGACTAGCGGGACCCCAAGAGACCCAGTACTTC
TRBV5-1,TRBD2,TRBJ2-3,.,CASSVTGTSGADTQYF,TGCGCCAGCAGCGTAACCGGGACTAGCGGGGCAGATACGCAGTATTTT
TRBV10-2,.,TRBJ1-1,.,CASGIREDTEAFF,TGCGCCAGCGGAATCAGGGAGGACACTGAAGCTTTCTTT
TRBV27,.,TRBJ1-5,.,CASSLVPRREGPQHF,TGTGCCAGCAGTTTAGTCCCACGGAGGGAGGGGCCCCAGCATTTT
TRBV13,.,TRBJ1-1,.,CASSLGRGTEAFF,TGTGCCAGCAGCTTAGGGCGGGGGACTGAAGCTTTCTTT